The clone carrying this T cell receptor (beta chain) has just a few counts. Its matching antigen is unknown. The data derive from a study of T-cell memory formation after mild COVID-19. Overall study context: Across donors, TCR clusters were largely donor specific.

Study-level findings and limits: Whereas later expanders leaned CD4+, clones contracting day 15 to 85 showed a balanced CD4/CD8 makeup. The pre-infection memory compartment contained some responding clones, suggesting cross-reactive memory joined.

cDNA libraries for TCR alpha and TCR beta, carrying sample barcodes and UMIs, came from 5'RACE with constant-segment primers. TCRdb itself ran the 5' RACE reads through MiXCR, one entry per CDR3 protein. The sample carries fewer than 400,000 distinct CDR3 sequences, approximately 13% recorded once. V was clipped by 1 base and J by 10 bases, with 5 bases between them. Germline CDR1 and CDR2: GTSNPN and SVGIG (reference sequence). The CDR3 contains 10 residues. V gene TRBV30 combines with J gene TRBJ2-1; D unresolved. The sequencing sample was made of PBMCs or a T cell subset sorted from them (not recorded which). The receptor's source is a man younger than 35 who had mild COVID-19 (a few samples of this study predate the infection). Cell type and time point are not known. CDR3 region: CAWSASEQFF. CDR3 in DNA: TGTGCCTGGAGTGCTTCCGAGCAGTTCTTC. The variable domain in full, with the rest retrieved from reference TRBV30 and TRBJ2-1, is SQTIHQWPATLVQPVGSPLSLECTVEGTSNPNLYWYRQAAGRGLQLLFYSVGIGQISSEVPQNLSASRPQDRQFILSSKKLLLSDSGFYLCAWSASEQFFGPGTRLTVL.